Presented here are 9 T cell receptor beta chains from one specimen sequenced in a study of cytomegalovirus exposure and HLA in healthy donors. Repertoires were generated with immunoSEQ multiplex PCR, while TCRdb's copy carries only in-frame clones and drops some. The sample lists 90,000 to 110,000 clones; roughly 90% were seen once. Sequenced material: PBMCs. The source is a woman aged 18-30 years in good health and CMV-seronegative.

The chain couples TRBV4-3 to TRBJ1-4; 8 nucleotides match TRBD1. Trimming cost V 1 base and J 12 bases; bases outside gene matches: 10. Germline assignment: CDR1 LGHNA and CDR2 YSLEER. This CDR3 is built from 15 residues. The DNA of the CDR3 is TGCGCCAGCAGCCAAGCTTCGGACAGGGAAGCCCAACTGTTTTTT. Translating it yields CASSQASDREAQLFF.

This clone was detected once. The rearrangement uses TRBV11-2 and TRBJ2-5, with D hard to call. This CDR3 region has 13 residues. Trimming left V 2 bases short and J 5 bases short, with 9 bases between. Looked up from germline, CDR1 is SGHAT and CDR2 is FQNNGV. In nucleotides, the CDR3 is TGTGCCAGCAGCTTAACAGCCGCGGAGACCCAGTACTTC. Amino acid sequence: CASSLTAAETQYF.

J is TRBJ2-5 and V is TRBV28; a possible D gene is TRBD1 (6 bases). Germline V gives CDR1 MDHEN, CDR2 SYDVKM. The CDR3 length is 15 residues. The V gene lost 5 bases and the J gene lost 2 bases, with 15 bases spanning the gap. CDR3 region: CASSLGHTIQETQYF. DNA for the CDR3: TGTGCCAGCAGTCTGGGACATACAATTCAAGAGACCCAGTACTTC.

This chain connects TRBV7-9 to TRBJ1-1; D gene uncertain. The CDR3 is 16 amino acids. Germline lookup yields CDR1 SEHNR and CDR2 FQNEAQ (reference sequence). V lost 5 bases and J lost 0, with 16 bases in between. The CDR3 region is CASSPGRRQMNTEAFF. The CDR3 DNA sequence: TGTGCCAGCAGCCCTGGACGGAGGCAGATGAACACTGAAGCTTTCTTT. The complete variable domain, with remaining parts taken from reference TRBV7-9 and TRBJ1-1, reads DTGVSQNPRHKITKRGQNVTFRCDPISEHNRLYWYRQTLGQGPEFLTYFQNEAQLEKSRLLSDRFSAERPKGSFSTLEIQRTEQGDSAMYLCASSPGRRQMNTEAFFGQGTRLTVV.

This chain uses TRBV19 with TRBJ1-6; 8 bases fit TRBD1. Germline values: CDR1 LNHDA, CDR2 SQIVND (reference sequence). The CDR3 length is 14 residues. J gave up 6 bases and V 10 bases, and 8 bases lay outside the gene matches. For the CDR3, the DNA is TGTGCCACCCGACAGGGGCTTGGTAATTCACCCCTCCACTTT. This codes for CATRQGLGNSPLHF.

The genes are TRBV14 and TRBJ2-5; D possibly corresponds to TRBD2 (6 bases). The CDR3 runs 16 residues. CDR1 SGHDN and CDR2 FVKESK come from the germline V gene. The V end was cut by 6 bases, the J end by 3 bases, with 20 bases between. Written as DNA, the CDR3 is TGTGCCAGCAGTGTGACATCGGAGGGCCGCGAAGAGACCCAGTACTTC. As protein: CASSVTSEGREETQYF.

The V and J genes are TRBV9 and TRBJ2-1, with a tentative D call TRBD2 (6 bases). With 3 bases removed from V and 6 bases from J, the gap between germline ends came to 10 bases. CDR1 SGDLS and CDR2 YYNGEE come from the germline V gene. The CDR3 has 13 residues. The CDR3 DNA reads TGTGCCAGCAGCGCCCCCGGGAGCAATGAGCAGTTCTTC. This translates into CASSAPGSNEQFF.

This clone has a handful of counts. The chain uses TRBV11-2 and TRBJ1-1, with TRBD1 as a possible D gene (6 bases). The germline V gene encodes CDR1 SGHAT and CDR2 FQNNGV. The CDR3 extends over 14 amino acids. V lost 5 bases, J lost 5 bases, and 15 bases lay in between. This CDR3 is CASSEPQGWTEAFF. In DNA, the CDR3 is TGTGCCAGCAGCGAACCACAGGGTTGGACTGAAGCTTTCTTT.

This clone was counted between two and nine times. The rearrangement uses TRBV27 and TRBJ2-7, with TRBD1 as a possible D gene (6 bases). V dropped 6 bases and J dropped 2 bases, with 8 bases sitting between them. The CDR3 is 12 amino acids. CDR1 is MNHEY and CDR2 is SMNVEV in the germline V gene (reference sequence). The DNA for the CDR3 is TGTGCCAGCAGCCCAGGGGCCTACGAGCAGTACTTC. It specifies CASSPGAYEQYF.